Listed here is a single TCR beta chain. The CDR3 has 18 residues. Losses at the gene ends were 2 bases for V and 2 bases for J; bases not matched to a gene: 12. Germline V gene lookup returns CDR1 KGHSH and CDR2 LQKENI. These data originate in a study of blood T cell repertoires in COVID-19. About the study: Researchers got acute and convalescent COVID-19 samples from the United States, Italy and Spain. PBMCs, B-cell-depleted T cells, or T cells provided the cDNA or gDNA that made up the material.

In the authors' methods: It was from reference gene primer amplification that nucleated cell counts were estimated. Sequenced by immunoSEQ multiplex PCR; TCRdb stores in-frame clones only, minus some. D and trimming come from the DNA, and the V and J calls and clone size come from that table. The table includes some 180,000 clones, 87% detected once. The sequenced sample was peripheral blood. This sequence joins TRBV18 and TRBJ2-3, with TRBD1 identical over 8 bases. The receptor was isolated from a man between 60 and 75 years old with active or convalescent COVID-19. CDR3: CASSPLTLTGGSTDTQYF. Written as DNA, the CDR3 is TGTGCCAGCTCACCATTGACTCTAACAGGGGGGTCCACAGATACGCAGTATTTT. Variable domain in full (rest from reference TRBV18 and TRBJ2-3): NAGVMQNPRHLVRRRGQEARLRCSPMKGHSHVYWYRQLPEEGLKFMVYLQKENIIDESGMPKERFSAEFPKEGPSILRIQQVVRGDSAAYFCASSPLTLTGGSTDTQYFGPGTRLTVL.